A selection of T cell receptor beta chains follows, all from one sample in a study of blood T cell repertoires in COVID-19. The assay was immunoSEQ multiplex PCR, and TCRdb's table has in-frame clones only and misses some. The table includes roughly 160,000 clones, around 85% detected once. Sequencing was carried out using peripheral blood. These receptors originate from a man at least 80 years old with COVID-19, enrolled during active disease. Both conserved end residues are part of each CDR3. D genes are given only for firm matches. Clone size is stated in some rows and not others, as once, few, many or a class when expanded.

length,D,V,size,J,DNA,CDR3
13,.,TRBV7-9,.,TRBJ1-1,TGTGCCAGCAGCTTAGTCGGGGACACTGAAGCTTTCTTT,CASSLVGDTEAFF
15,TRBD1,TRBV9,.,TRBJ2-7,TGTGCCAGCAGCGTAGGGGACAGGGGTCGGCACGAGCAGTACTTC,CASSVGDRGRHEQYF
14,TRBD1,TRBV9,.,TRBJ1-2,TGTGCCAGCAGCGCCACAGGGGGCCATAATGGCTACACCTTC,CASSATGGHNGYTF
14,.,TRBV7-2,.,TRBJ2-3,TGTGCCAGCAGCCCTAGACTTCTCACAGATACGCAGTATTTT,CASSPRLLTDTQYF
16,.,TRBV20-1,.,TRBJ2-1,TGCAGTGCTAGTCCCCTTCTACCGGGGATCTACAATGAGCAGTTCTTC,CSASPLLPGIYNEQFF
13,.,TRBV19,.,TRBJ1-1,TGTGCCAGTAGTCCTCCGCAGGTCACTGAAGCTTTCTTT,CASSPPQVTEAFF
14,.,TRBV27,once,TRBJ1-1,TGTGCCAGCAGTTTAAGACAGCTCGCCCCTGAAGCTTTCTTT,CASSLRQLAPEAFF
15,TRBD1,TRBV5-1,.,TRBJ2-7,TGCGCCAGCAGCGTCACAGGGGGCGACTCCTACGAGCAGTACTTC,CASSVTGGDSYEQYF
21,TRBD2,TRBV4-1,.,TRBJ2-5,TGCGCCAGCAGCCAAGAATGGGGGACTAGCGGGGCCCCCGGGCTCGGGGAGACCCAGTACTTC,CASSQEWGTSGAPGLGETQYF
13,.,TRBV2,.,TRBJ2-1,TGTGCCAGCAGTGACCTAGCGCGCAATGAGCAGTTCTTC,CASSDLARNEQFF
11,.,TRBV4-1,.,TRBJ1-3,TGCGCCAGCAGCCCGGGGGGTCCCATATATTTT,CASSPGGPIYF
15,TRBD2,TRBV2,.,TRBJ2-3,TGTGCCAGCAGTGGGATAGCGGGGTCCACAGATACGCAGTATTTT,CASSGIAGSTDTQYF
17,.,TRBV7-9,once,TRBJ2-6,TGTGCCAGCAGCTTAGGGGCCTTGAGCTCTGGGGCCAACGTCCTGACTTTC,CASSLGALSSGANVLTF
13,.,TRBV4-1,.,TRBJ2-3,TGCGCCAGCAGCCACGGGAACACAGATACGCAGTATTTT,CASSHGNTDTQYF
17,TRBD2,TRBV6-6,.,TRBJ2-2,TGTGCCAGCAGCCGAGGGACTAGCGGGGGGGCCACCGGGGAGCTGTTTTTT,CASSRGTSGGATGELFF
15,TRBD1,TRBV28,.,TRBJ2-3,TGTGCCAGCAGTTACAGGGGGAGGCCCACAGATACGCAGTATTTT,CASSYRGRPTDTQYF